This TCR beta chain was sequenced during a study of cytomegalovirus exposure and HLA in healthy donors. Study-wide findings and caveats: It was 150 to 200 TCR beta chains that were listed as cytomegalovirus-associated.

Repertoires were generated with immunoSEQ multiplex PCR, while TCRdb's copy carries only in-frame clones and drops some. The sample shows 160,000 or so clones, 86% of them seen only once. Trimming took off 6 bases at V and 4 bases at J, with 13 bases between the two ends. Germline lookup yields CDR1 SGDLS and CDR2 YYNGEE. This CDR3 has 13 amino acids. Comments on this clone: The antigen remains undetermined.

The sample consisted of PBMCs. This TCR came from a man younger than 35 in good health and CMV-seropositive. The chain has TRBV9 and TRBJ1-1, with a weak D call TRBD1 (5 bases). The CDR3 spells CASTLIRGTEAFF. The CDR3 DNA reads TGTGCCAGCACTCTAATTAGGGGCACTGAAGCTTTCTTT.